Shown below are 3 T cell receptor beta chains from a single sample sequenced in a study of beta chain features in type 1 diabetes. cDNA synthesis used the whole RNA isolate, giving expressed TCRB sequences. Method: immunoSEQ multiplex PCR; TCRdb's copy keeps in-frame clones and lacks some. The data hold a few hundred thousand clones, with 10% to 15% observed a single time. The sequenced sample consisted of naive CD4+ T cells from blood. These receptors all stem from a man aged 18 to 29 in good health.

This clone was recorded a few times. The chain couples TRBV4-2 to TRBJ2-3; 8 positions match TRBD2. This CDR3 spans 18 amino acids. The ends lost 0 bases at V and 1 base at J; junction bases unmatched: 9. Looked up from germline, CDR1 is LGHNA and CDR2 is YNFKEQ. This CDR3 is CASSQDASSGWGTDTQYF. In DNA form, the CDR3 reads TGTGCCAGCAGCCAAGATGCGTCTAGCGGGTGGGGCACAGATACGCAGTATTTT.

The chain joins TRBV7-3 to TRBJ2-7; D perhaps matches TRBD2 (5 bases). The germline CDR1 and CDR2 sequences are SGHTA and FQGTGA. This CDR3 has 15 amino acids. V was cut by 0 bases and J by 8 bases, with 17 bases left in between. The CDR3 protein is CASSLTAEVPGKQYF. The CDR3 region has the DNA TGTGCCAGCAGCTTAACGGCGGAGGTCCCGGGTAAGCAGTACTTC. Using reference TRBV7-3 and TRBJ2-7 for the parts outside the CDR3, the full variable domain is GAGVSQTPSNKVTEKGKYVELRCDPISGHTALYWYRQSLGQGPEFLIYFQGTGAADDSGLPNDRFFAVRPEGSVSTLKIQRTERGDSAVYLCASSLTAEVPGKQYFGPGTRLTVT.

The chain combines TRBV5-6 with TRBJ2-1, with D possibly being TRBD2 (6 bases). The V gene's germline CDR1 is SGHDT and CDR2 YYEEEE. The ends were cut back, 5 bases at V and 0 bases at J, with 12 bases in the middle. This CDR3 has 15 residues. CDR3 residues: CASSPGGYSYNEQFF. In nucleotides, the CDR3 is TGTGCCAGCAGTCCCGGGGGTTACTCCTACAATGAGCAGTTCTTC. The whole variable domain, remainder taken from reference TRBV5-6 and TRBJ2-1, is DAGVTQSPTHLIKTRGQQVTLRCSPKSGHDTVSWYQQALGQGPQFIFQYYEEEERQRGNFPDRFSGHQFPNYSSELNVNALLLGDSALYLCASSPGGYSYNEQFFGPGTRLTVL.